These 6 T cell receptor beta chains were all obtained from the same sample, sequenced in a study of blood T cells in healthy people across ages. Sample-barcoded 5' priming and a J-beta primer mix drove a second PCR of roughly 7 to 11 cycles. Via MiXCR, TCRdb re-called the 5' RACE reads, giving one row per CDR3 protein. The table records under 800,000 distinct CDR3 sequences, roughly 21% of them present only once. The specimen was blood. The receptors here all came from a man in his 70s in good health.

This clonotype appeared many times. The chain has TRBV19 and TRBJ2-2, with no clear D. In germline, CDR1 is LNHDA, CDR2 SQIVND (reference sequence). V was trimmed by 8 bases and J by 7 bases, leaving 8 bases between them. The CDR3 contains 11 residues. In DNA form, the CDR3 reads TGTGCCAGTTCCATAGGCGGGGAGCTGTTTTTT. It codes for CASSIGGELFF. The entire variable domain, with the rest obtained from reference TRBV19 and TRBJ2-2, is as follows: DGGITQSPKYLFRKEGQNVTLSCEQNLNHDAMYWYRQDPGQGLRLIYYSQIVNDFQKGDIAEGYSVSREKKESFPLTVTSAQKNPTAFYLCASSIGGELFFGEGSRLTVL.

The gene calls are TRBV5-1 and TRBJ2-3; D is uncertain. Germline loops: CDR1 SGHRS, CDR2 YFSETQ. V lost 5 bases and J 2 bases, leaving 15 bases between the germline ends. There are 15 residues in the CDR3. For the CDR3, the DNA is TGCGCCAGCAGGAGACCCATTGAAGTCACAGATACGCAGTATTTT. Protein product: CASRRPIEVTDTQYF.

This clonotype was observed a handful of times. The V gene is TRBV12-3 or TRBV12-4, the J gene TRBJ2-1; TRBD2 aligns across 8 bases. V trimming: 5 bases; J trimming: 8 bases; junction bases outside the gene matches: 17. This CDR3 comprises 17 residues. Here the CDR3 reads CASSEGSTAGVRDEQFF. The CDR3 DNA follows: TGTGCCAGCAGTGAAGGGTCCACAGCGGGAGTAAGGGATGAGCAGTTCTTC.

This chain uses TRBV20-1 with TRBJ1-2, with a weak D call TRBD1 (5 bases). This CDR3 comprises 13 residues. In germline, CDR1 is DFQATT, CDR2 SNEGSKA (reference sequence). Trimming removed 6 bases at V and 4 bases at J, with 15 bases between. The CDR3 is CSASGTVLYGYTF. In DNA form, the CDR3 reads TGCAGTGCCTCCGGGACCGTCCTCTATGGCTACACCTTC.

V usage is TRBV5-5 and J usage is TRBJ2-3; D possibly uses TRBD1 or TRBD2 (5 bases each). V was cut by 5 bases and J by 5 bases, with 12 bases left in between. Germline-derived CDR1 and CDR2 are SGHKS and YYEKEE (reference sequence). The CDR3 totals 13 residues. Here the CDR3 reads CASSFGAGDTQYF. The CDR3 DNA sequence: TGTGCCAGCAGTTTCGGGGCTGGAGATACGCAGTATTTT.

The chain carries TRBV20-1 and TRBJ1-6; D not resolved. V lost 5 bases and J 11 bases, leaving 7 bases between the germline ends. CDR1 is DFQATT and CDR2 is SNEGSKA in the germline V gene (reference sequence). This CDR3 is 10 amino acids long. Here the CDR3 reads CSAWGTPLHF. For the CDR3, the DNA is TGCAGTGCTTGGGGTACACCCCTCCACTTT.